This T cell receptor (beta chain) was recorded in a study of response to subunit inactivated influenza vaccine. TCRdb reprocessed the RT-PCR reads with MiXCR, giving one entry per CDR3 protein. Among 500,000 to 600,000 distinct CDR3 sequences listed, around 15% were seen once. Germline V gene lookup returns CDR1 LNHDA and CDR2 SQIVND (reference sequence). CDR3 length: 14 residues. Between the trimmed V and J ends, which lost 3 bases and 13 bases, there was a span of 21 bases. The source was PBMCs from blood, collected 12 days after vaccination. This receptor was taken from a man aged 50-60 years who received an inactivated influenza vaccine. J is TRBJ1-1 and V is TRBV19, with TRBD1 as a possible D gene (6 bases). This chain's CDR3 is CASSIGTSGAYFFF. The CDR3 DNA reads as TGTGCCAGTAGTATCGGGACATCTGGAGCCTACTTTTTCTTT.